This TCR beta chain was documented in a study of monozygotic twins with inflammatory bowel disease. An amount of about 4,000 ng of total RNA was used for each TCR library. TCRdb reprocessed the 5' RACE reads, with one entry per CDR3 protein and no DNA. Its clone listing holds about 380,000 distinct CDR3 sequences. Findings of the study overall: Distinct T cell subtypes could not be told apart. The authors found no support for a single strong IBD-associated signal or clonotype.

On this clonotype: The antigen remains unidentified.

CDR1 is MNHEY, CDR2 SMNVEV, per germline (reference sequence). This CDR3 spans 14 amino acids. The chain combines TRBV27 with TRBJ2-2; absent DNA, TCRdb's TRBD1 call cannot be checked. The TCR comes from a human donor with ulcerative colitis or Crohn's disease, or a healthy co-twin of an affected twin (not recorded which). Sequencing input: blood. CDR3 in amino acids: CASSRGTRTGELFF.